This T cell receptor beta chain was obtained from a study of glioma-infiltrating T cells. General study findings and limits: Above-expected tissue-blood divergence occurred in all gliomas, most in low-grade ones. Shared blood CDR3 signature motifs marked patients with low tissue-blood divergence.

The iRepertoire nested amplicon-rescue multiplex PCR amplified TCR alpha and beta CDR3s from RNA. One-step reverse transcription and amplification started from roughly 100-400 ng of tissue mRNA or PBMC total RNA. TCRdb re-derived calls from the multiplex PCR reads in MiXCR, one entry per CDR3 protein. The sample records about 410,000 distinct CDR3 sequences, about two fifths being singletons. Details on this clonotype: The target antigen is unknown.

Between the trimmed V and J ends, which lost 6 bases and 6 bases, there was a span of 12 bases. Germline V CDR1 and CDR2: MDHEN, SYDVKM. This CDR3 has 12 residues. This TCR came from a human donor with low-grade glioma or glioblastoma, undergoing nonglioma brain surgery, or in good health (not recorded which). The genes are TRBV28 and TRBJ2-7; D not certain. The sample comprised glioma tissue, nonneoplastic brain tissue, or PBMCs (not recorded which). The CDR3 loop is CASSAPPVEQYF. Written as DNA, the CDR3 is TGTGCCAGCAGCGCACCCCCGGTCGAGCAGTACTTC.